The subject of this entry is one T cell receptor (beta chain). No antigen is known for it. One end of the junction does not line up with germline, which may come from a read error. PCR involved 60 Vbeta and 13 Jbeta primers. Here immunoSEQ multiplex PCR was the method, and the copy in TCRdb shows in-frame clones only, minus some. This table holds some 240,000 clones, about 72% found once. The entry originates in a study of cytomegalovirus exposure and HLA in healthy donors. Study outcomes and limitations: Rarity characterized most TCR sequences, yet some public TCRs appeared in many donors.

Sequenced sample: PBMCs. The origin of this receptor is a male donor in good health and CMV-seronegative.

The CDR3 region is CASSVDGNPSNNEQFF. CDR3 nucleotides: TGTGCCAGCAGCGTAGACGGGAACCCCTCCAACAATGAGCAGTTCTTC. V gene TRBV9 combines with J gene TRBJ2-1; D may be TRBD2 (5 bases). Germline V CDR1 and CDR2: SGDLS, YYNGEE. CDR3 length: 16 amino acids.